This T cell receptor beta chain was sequenced for a study of identical twins. Regarding the study as a whole: Out-of-frame alpha sequences common to twins exhibited an excess of low generation probability.

Only healthy Caucasians were included as donors. TCRdb redid the calling of the 5' RACE reads with MiXCR, one entry per CDR3 protein. The sample has 250,000 to 300,000 distinct CDR3 sequences; 6.5% to 9.5% are singletons. The CDR3 sequence is 19 residues long. Trimming took 0 bases from V and 8 from J; bases not matched to a gene: 16. The germline V gene encodes CDR1 SGHVS and CDR2 FQNEAQ. On this clonotype: Its antigen is still unknown.

The data also belong to a second study, concerning yellow fever vaccine responses in identical twins.

The V call is TRBV7-8, the J call TRBJ2-1; 10 nucleotides line up with TRBD2. The material sequenced was CD8+ T cells sorted from blood. The origin of this receptor is a woman in her late teens or twenties in good health. The CDR3 reads CASSLASKWGTSVMDEQFF. The CDR3 nucleotides read TGTGCCAGCAGCTTAGCTTCAAAGTGGGGGACTAGCGTTATGGATGAGCAGTTCTTC.